The 7 T cell receptor beta chains below all came from one sample that was sequenced in a study of blood T cell repertoires in COVID-19. Repertoires were generated with immunoSEQ multiplex PCR, while TCRdb's copy carries only in-frame clones and drops some. Altogether approximately 360,000 clones are present, approximately 88% being singletons, with the ten largest covering 0.97%. Sample: PBMCs or T cells enriched from blood (not recorded which). These receptor sequences come from a woman aged 25 to 39 with acute COVID-19.

The rearrangement links TRBV9 to TRBJ2-3, with TRBD2 identical over 9 bases. V lost 0 bases, J lost 2 bases, and 7 bases stayed unmatched. Germline V gives CDR1 SGDLS, CDR2 YYNGEE. The CDR3 covers 17 residues. CDR3 DNA sequence: TGTGCCAGCAGCGTAGCCGGCGGGGGGGCCAACACAGATACGCAGTATTTT. Protein sequence: CASSVAGGGANTDTQYF.

This clone appeared once. The J gene is TRBJ2-7, the V gene TRBV7-2; 8 bases map to TRBD2. Trimming took 4 bases from V and 0 from J; bases not matched to a gene: 2. Looked up from germline, CDR1 is SGHTA and CDR2 is FQGNSA. The CDR3 covers 14 residues. The CDR3 sequence is CASSSGTSSYEQYF. In DNA form, the CDR3 reads TGTGCCAGCAGCTCTGGGACTAGCTCCTACGAGCAGTACTTC.

This clone was observed a single time. This chain joins TRBV24-1 and TRBJ2-1, with 7 bases that match TRBD1. CDR1 KGHDR and CDR2 SFDVKD come from the germline V gene. This CDR3 comprises 15 residues. Trimming took 1 base from V and 6 from J; bases not matched to a gene: 5. The CDR3 DNA follows: TGTGCCACCAGTGATTTACAGGGACAGTCCAATGAGCAGTTCTTC. Protein: CATSDLQGQSNEQFF.

The rearrangement uses TRBV27 and TRBJ2-2, with D possibly being TRBD2 (6 bases). Trimming stripped 2 bases from V and 5 bases from J, with 15 bases between. The CDR3 length is 16 residues. Germline lookup yields CDR1 MNHEY and CDR2 SMNVEV (reference sequence). The CDR3 DNA is TGTGCCAGCAGTTTAGCGGGACTGGCGGAAACCGGGGAGCTGTTTTTT. It encodes CASSLAGLAETGELFF.

CDR3 DNA: TGTGCCAGCAGGGGACAGGGTCTGTTTTTT. Translating it yields CASRGQGLFF. The chain employs TRBV2 and TRBJ1-4, with 9 bases matching TRBD1. There are 10 residues in the CDR3. Looked up from germline, CDR1 is SNHLY and CDR2 is FYNNEI. Losses at the gene ends were 6 bases for V and 14 bases for J; bases not matched to a gene: 1.

The chain is built from TRBV7-2 and TRBJ1-2; 10 nucleotides match TRBD1. V was pared by 5 bases and J by 5 bases, with 8 bases of the junction left unmatched. Per germline, CDR1 SGHTA and CDR2 FQGNSA. This CDR3 region has 15 residues. CDR3 DNA sequence: TGTGCCAGCAGCCCCCGGACAGGGGGGTATTATGGCTACACCTTC. This sequence encodes CASSPRTGGYYGYTF.

The rearrangement links TRBV5-1 to TRBJ1-1; a weak D match, TRBD1 (5 bases). The CDR3 length is 14 residues. Trimming took off 4 bases at V and 2 bases at J, with 12 bases between the two ends. CDR1 is SGHRS, CDR2 YFSETQ, per germline. The CDR3 sequence is CASSTDNLNTEAFF. The DNA for the CDR3 is TGCGCCAGCAGCACGGACAACCTCAACACTGAAGCTTTCTTT.